The entry below gives a single T cell receptor beta chain sequence along with its context. One junction end does not reproduce the germline sequence, and a read error may be involved. Assay: immunoSEQ multiplex PCR; the TCRdb copy retains only in-frame clones and omits some. The sample lists about 140,000 clones, less than 95% occurring once. The data derive from a study of T cell responses to AZD1222 COVID-19 vaccine. CDR1 and CDR2 (germline): SEHNR, FQNEAQ (reference sequence). This CDR3 is built from 13 residues. Sequences were derived from peripheral blood, sampled on day 0 of AZD1222 vaccination. This TCR was sampled from an adult in good health. The chain recombines TRBV7-9 with TRBJ1-4; D is uncertain. The CDR3: CASSWTPKEKLFF. DNA for the CDR3: TGTGCCAGCAGCTGGACCCCTAAGGAAAAACTGTTTTTT.